Sequencing of this T cell receptor beta chain was carried out in a study of blood T cells in healthy people across ages. Across the study: There was about one barcoded beta molecule captured by template switching per two T cells.

Germline V lookup: CDR1 SGHRS, CDR2 YFSETQ. The CDR3 is 15 residues long. A J-beta primer mix and a sample-barcoded 5' primer were used in a second PCR of about 6 to 12 cycles. MiXCR was run by TCRdb on the 5' RACE reads, yielding one entry per CDR3 protein. The repertoire consists of approximately 320,000 distinct CDR3 sequences, with 27% occurring once and the leading ten covering around 30%. To note about this clonotype: Its cognate antigen is unknown.

The study, taken as a whole, reports: PBMCs were not sorted, which prevented a conclusive comparison of naive versus antigen-experienced cells. Relative to aged donors, long-lived donors carried more naive CD4+ cells and displayed higher diversity.

This clonotype was sampled from a woman in her sixties or seventies in good health. The sample was blood. The rearrangement links TRBV5-1 to TRBJ2-5, with 14 bases lining up with TRBD2. Near its end, the DNA agrees better with TRBJ2-1, so the J call may be wrong. This CDR3 reads CASSWTSGGYNEQFF. CDR3 DNA sequence: TGCGCCAGCAGCTGGACTAGCGGGGGGTACAATGAGCAGTTCTTC.